This T cell receptor beta chain was recovered during a study of immune cell composition in non-small cell lung cancer. Whole-study findings and limits: Roughly 75% of squamous and around 35% of adenocarcinoma cases had tumour-associated clones >0.5%.

Trimming pared 7 bases from V and 8 bases from J, leaving 14 bases between. CDR3 size: 12 residues. The germline CDR1 and CDR2 sequences are MNHNY and SVGAGI (reference sequence). Normal lung was sampled as far from the tumour as possible, at least 3 cm. Measured with immunoSEQ multiplex PCR; TCRdb has only the in-frame clones, and not every one. The data show more than 950 clones, around 80% seen once. With respect to this clone: Its matching antigen is unknown.

This rearrangement joins TRBV6-6 to TRBJ1-2; D not resolved. This clonotype originated in a human donor with non-small cell lung cancer. Sequencing used non-adjacent lung tissue. CDR3 sequence: CASTKRESGYTF. The CDR3 DNA follows: TGTGCCAGCACTAAGAGGGAGAGCGGCTACACCTTC.